This is a list of T cell receptor beta chains from one sample in a study of blood T cell repertoires in COVID-19. Produced via immunoSEQ multiplex PCR; TCRdb's table is partial and in-frame only. Seen here are about 94,000 clones, about four fifths observed once, and the top ten hold 15% to 20%. Source material: peripheral blood. The receptors here all came from a human donor in a cohort sampled during active COVID-19. Both conserved end residues are part of each CDR3. Fields, in order: D gene, clone size, J gene, V gene, CDR3 DNA, CDR3 protein. The D gene is left open where the match is weak. Size values are once, few and many counts, or a class for expanded clones, and some rows have none.

TRBD1 - TRBJ1-4 TRBV3-1/TRBV3-2 TGTGCCGCCCGGGACAGGGGTGAAAAACTGTTTTTT CAARDRGEKLFF
- once TRBJ1-6 TRBV3-1/TRBV3-2 TGTGCCAGCAGCCCCCTACGGGGTTCACCCCTCCACTTT CASSPLRGSPLHF
TRBD1 - TRBJ2-7 TRBV5-1 TGCGCCAGCAGCTCGACAGGGGATTACGAGCAGTACTTC CASSSTGDYEQYF
- once TRBJ1-2 TRBV28 TGTGCCAGCAGTTTTTTTCGGGGGTACTTGGATGGCTACACCTTC CASSFFRGYLDGYTF
- - TRBJ1-5 TRBV3-1/TRBV3-2 TGTGCCAGCAGCCGACAGAGCAATCAGCCCCAGCATTTT CASSRQSNQPQHF
TRBD2 - TRBJ2-7 TRBV27 TGTGCCAGCAGTTTTAGAAGCGGGAGGACGTGGGAGCAGTACTTC CASSFRSGRTWEQYF
TRBD2 - TRBJ2-3 TRBV7-9 TGTGCCAGCAGCTTTGGACTAGCGGCTAGCACAGATACGCAGTATTTT CASSFGLAASTDTQYF
TRBD1 - TRBJ2-3 TRBV3-1/TRBV3-2 TGTGCCAGCAGCCACCTTGGGACAGGGGGGCCAGATACGCAGTATTTT CASSHLGTGGPDTQYF
- - TRBJ1-6 TRBV3-1/TRBV3-2 TGTGCCAGCAGCCAAGGGGCAAATTATAATTCACCCCTCCACTTT CASSQGANYNSPLHF
TRBD1 - TRBJ1-4 TRBV5-4 TGTGCCAGCAGCTTGGGGGGGACAGGGTATGAAAAACTGTTTTTT CASSLGGTGYEKLFF
TRBD2 - TRBJ2-1 TRBV5-1 TGCGCCAGCAGCTTGGTAGCGGGGGCGAACAATGAGCAGTTCTTC CASSLVAGANNEQFF
- - TRBJ2-7 TRBV29-1 TGCAGCGTTGGAGCGTCCTACGAGCAGTACTTC CSVGASYEQYF
- once TRBJ1-5 TRBV7-9 TGTGCCAGCAGCTTAGGGGGCGGGGGTCAGCCCCAGCATTTT CASSLGGGGQPQHF
TRBD1 - TRBJ1-6 TRBV11-2 TGTGCCAGCAGCCCCGGGACAGGGGGCAATTCACCCCTCCACTTT CASSPGTGGNSPLHF
TRBD1 - TRBJ1-6 TRBV10-3 TGTGCCATCGCCCAGGGACAGGGGGCTTCACCCCTCCACTTT CAIAQGQGASPLHF
- few TRBJ2-1 TRBV10-1 TGCGCCAGCAGTGGTCGGTTAACTTTGAGCAATGAGCAGTTCTTC CASSGRLTLSNEQFF
TRBD1 few TRBJ2-7 TRBV18 TGTGCCAGCTCACCCCGGGACAGGGCAAAAAAGCAGTACTTC CASSPRDRAKKQYF
- - TRBJ1-1 TRBV27 TGTGCCAGCAGTCAACCCCGGACACGGGAAGCTTTCTTT CASSQPRTREAFF
TRBD1 - TRBJ1-2 TRBV2 TGTGCCGACACAGGGGATCGGTATGGCTACACCTTC CADTGDRYGYTF
TRBD1 - TRBJ1-2 TRBV16 TGTGCCAGCAGCCAACCCCTCACAGGGGGCCATGGCTACACCTTC CASSQPLTGGHGYTF
- few TRBJ2-2 TRBV7-9 TGTGCCAGCAGTCGTCGCGGGGCGACCGGGGAGCTGTTTTTT CASSRRGATGELFF
- - TRBJ1-1 TRBV5-1 TGCGCCAGCAGCTTGGGCAGGTCGGGGTCAAGAACTGAAGCTTTCTTT CASSLGRSGSRTEAFF
- - TRBJ2-1 TRBV18 TGTGCCAGCTCACCACAGATTCGGTCCAATGAGCAGTTCTTC CASSPQIRSNEQFF
- - TRBJ2-3 TRBV10-2 TGCGCCAGCAGGGATGGCGACGGGGCAGATACGCAGTATTTT CASRDGDGADTQYF
- - TRBJ1-2 TRBV18 TGTGCCAGCTCCCCCGACAGGAACTATGGCTACACCTTC CASSPDRNYGYTF
- - TRBJ1-1 TRBV19 TGTGCCAGTAGGATCCGACAGGAGGCTTCTGAAGCTTTCTTT CASRIRQEASEAFF
- once TRBJ1-2 TRBV12-3/TRBV12-4 TGTGCCAGCACCCTAGTTGCGTCTGGCTACACCTTC CASTLVASGYTF
TRBD2 - TRBJ2-3 TRBV30 TGTGCCTGGAGTGGGCTAGCGGGAATCGGGGATACGCAGTATTTT CAWSGLAGIGDTQYF
TRBD1 - TRBJ2-1 TRBV19 TGTGCCAGTCGAACTACAGGGGAAACTCGCAATGAGCAGTTCTTC CASRTTGETRNEQFF
- - TRBJ1-2 TRBV5-6 TGTGCCAGCAGTTTACGGACATATGGCTACACCTTC CASSLRTYGYTF
- - TRBJ1-2 TRBV2 TGTGCCAGCAGTGAGACAGCGATCTATGGCTACACCTTC CASSETAIYGYTF
TRBD1 - TRBJ1-5 TRBV2 TGTGCCAGCTCCGGGGACAGGGGTGGCAATCAGCCCCAGCATTTT CASSGDRGGNQPQHF
- - TRBJ2-7 TRBV19 TGTGCCAGTAGTGCCTCCGGGTTTGAAGCCTCCCACGAGCAGTACTTC CASSASGFEASHEQYF
- few TRBJ2-1 TRBV28 TGTGCCAGTGAGGCGCCGGAGAGCTCCTACAATGAGCAGTTCTTC CASEAPESSYNEQFF
- few TRBJ2-7 TRBV19 TGTGCCAGTAGTAGGGTTGAGAGAGGACAGCTGTACTTC CASSRVERGQLYF
- few TRBJ2-6 TRBV3-1/TRBV3-2 TGTGCCAGCACCCTTCTCTCTGGGGCCAACGTCCTGACTTTC CASTLLSGANVLTF
TRBD2 - TRBJ2-2 TRBV19 TGTGCCAGTTACCTAGCGGGAGGCCGAGTTGGGTCGAACACCGGGGAGCTGTTTTTT CASYLAGGRVGSNTGELFF
- - TRBJ1-5 TRBV21-1 TGTGCCAGCAAAGGAGATTATAGCAATCAGCCCCAGCATTTT CASKGDYSNQPQHF
- - TRBJ2-2 TRBV5-1 TGCGCCAGCAGCTTGGCCAGAGGGCGAATCACCGGGGAGCTGTTTTTT CASSLARGRITGELFF
- - TRBJ1-2 TRBV10-3 TGTGCCATCAGTGTTGGACATCCGGGTGGGTCTAACTATGGCTACACCTTC CAISVGHPGGSNYGYTF
- few TRBJ1-5 TRBV21-1 TGTGCCAGCAGTATCCTCCGTCAGGGGGGCGACGATCAGCCCCAGCATTTT CASSILRQGGDDQPQHF
TRBD1 - TRBJ1-2 TRBV6-5 TGTGCCAGCAGTTACCGGGACAGCTATGGCTACACCTTC CASSYRDSYGYTF
- - TRBJ1-2 TRBV11-1 TGTGCCAGCAGCTTACAGGCAGAAAACTATGGCTACACCTTC CASSLQAENYGYTF
- - TRBJ2-6 TRBV25-1 TGTGCCAGCAGTAAAACCAGCTCTGGGGCCAACGTCCTGACTTTC CASSKTSSGANVLTF
- - TRBJ1-5 TRBV7-2 TGTGCCAGCAGCTTAAGTTCAGGGAGCAATCAGCCCCAGCATTTT CASSLSSGSNQPQHF
- - TRBJ2-2 TRBV27 TGTGCCAGCAGTTTATCCACCAGGATAGACACCGGGGAGCTGTTTTTT CASSLSTRIDTGELFF
- once TRBJ2-7 TRBV5-1 TGCGCCAGCAGCCGAGGGAGGGGGACTCTCTACGAGCAGTACTTC CASSRGRGTLYEQYF
- - TRBJ2-7 TRBV28 TGTGCCACCAGCGCAGGGCCATACTACGAGCAGTACTTC CATSAGPYYEQYF
TRBD1 - TRBJ2-5 TRBV6-5 TGTGCCAGTTCCATTTCGGGACAGGAGGCGACCCAGTACTTC CASSISGQEATQYF
TRBD1 - TRBJ2-3 TRBV19 TGTGCCAGTAGCTACAGGGGAGATACGCAGTATTTT CASSYRGDTQYF
TRBD1 few TRBJ2-7 TRBV5-1 TGCGCCAGCAGCACATCCGGGACAGGTGCCTACGAGCAGTACTTC CASSTSGTGAYEQYF
TRBD2 - TRBJ2-3 TRBV5-1 TGCGCCAGCAGCCTTCGGACTAGCGGGAGCGCAGATACGCAGTATTTT CASSLRTSGSADTQYF